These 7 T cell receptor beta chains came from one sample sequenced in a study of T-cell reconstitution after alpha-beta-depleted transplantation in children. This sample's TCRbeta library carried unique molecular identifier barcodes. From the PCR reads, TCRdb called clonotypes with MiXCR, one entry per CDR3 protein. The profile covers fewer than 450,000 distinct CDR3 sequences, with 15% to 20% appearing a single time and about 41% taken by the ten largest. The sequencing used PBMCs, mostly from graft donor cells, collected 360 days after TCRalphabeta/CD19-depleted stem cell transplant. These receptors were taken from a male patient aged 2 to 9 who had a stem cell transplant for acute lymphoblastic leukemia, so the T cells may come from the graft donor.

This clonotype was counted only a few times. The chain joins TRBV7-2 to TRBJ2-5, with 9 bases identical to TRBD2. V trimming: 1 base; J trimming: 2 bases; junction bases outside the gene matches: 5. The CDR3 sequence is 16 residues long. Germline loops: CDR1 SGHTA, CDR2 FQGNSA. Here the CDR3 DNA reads TGTGCCAGCAGCTTAGAAGGGACTAGCTTTCAAGAGACCCAGTACTTC. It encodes CASSLEGTSFQETQYF.

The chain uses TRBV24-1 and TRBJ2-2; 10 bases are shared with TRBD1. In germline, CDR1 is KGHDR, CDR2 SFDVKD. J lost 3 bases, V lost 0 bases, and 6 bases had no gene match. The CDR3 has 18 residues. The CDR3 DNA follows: TGTGCCACCAGTGATTTGCGTAGGGACAGGGGAGACACCGGGGAGCTGTTTTTT. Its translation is CATSDLRRDRGDTGELFF.

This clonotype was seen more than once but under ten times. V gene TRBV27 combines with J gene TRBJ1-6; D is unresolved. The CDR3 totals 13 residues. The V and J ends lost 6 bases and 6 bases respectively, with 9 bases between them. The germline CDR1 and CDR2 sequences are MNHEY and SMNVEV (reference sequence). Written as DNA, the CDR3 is TGTGCCAGCAGCTTAAACCCTAATTCACCCCTCCACTTT. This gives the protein CASSLNPNSPLHF.

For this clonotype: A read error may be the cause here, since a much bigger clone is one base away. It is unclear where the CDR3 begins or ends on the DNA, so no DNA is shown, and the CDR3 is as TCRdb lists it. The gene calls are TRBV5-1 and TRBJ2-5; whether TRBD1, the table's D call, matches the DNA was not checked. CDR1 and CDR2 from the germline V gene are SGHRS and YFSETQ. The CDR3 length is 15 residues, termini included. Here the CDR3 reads CASILGRPQGETQYF.

The CDR3 nucleotides read TGTGCCAGCAGCTTAGGGGGTGGGGCTAGCGGGAGCTCCTACGAGCAGTACTTC. This codes for CASSLGGGASGSSYEQYF. V usage is TRBV11-2 and J usage is TRBJ2-7; 10 bases agree with TRBD2. Germline V gene lookup returns CDR1 SGHAT and CDR2 FQNNGV. CDR3 size: 18 residues. J was trimmed by 0 bases and V by 1 base; bases with no gene match: 9.

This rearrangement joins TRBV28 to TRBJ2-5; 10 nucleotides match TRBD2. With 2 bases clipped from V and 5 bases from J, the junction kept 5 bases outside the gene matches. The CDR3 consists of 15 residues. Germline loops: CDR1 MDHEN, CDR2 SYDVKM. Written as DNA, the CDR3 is TGTGCCAGCAGTTTAAGCGGGAGGGCCGGTGAGACCCAGTACTTC. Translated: CASSLSGRAGETQYF.

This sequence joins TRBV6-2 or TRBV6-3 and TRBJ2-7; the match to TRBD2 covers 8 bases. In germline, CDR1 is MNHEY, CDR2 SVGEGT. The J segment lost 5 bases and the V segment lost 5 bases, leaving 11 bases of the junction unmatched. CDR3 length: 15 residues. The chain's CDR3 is CASSPSGSGRDEQYF. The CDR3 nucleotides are TGTGCCAGCAGTCCAAGCGGGAGCGGTCGCGACGAGCAGTACTTC.